One and the same sample provided the 4 T cell receptor beta chains below, sequenced in a study of shared clonotypes between healthy human individuals. Generated by immunoSEQ multiplex PCR, the TCRdb table keeps only in-frame clones and is missing some. The repertoire holds about 1.1 million clones, with about four fifths as singletons. The sequencing input was memory CD4+ T cells from PBMCs. The subset here: CD45RA-negative fraction. The source is a man younger than 30 in good health. Some clones in this sample may be carry-over from other donors' samples.

The rearrangement links TRBV5-4 to TRBJ2-3, with 13 bases lining up with TRBD2. The CDR3 sequence is 15 residues long. From germline, CDR1 is SGHNT and CDR2 YYREEE (reference sequence). V shed 4 bases, J shed 6 bases, and the junction held 5 bases outside the gene matches. CDR3 sequence reads: CASSHGTSGDDTQYF. CDR3 bases: TGTGCCAGCAGCCACGGGACTAGCGGGGATGATACGCAGTATTTT.

This clone has only a few counts. This rearrangement joins TRBV29-1 to TRBJ2-5; TRBD1 or TRBD2 may be the D gene (5 bases each). V lost 5 bases, J lost 2 bases, and 18 bases lay in between. Germline V gives CDR1 SQVTM, CDR2 ANQGSEA. The CDR3 is made up of 15 amino acids. The CDR3: CSVIRGVAGQETQYF. Written as DNA, the CDR3 is TGCAGCGTTATCCGAGGGGTTGCGGGTCAAGAGACCCAGTACTTC. Filled out from reference TRBV29-1 and TRBJ2-5, the complete variable domain reads SAVISQKPSRDICQRGTSLTIQCQVDSQVTMMFWYRQQPGQSLTLIATANQGSEATYESGFVIDKFPISRPNLTFSTLTVSNMSPEDSSIYLCSVIRGVAGQETQYFGPGTRLLVL.

The chain links TRBV28 to TRBJ2-7, with 8 bases lining up with TRBD2. CDR1 and CDR2 (germline): MDHEN, SYDVKM. Germline trimming cut 8 bases from V and 4 bases from J; bases unmatched to any gene: 7. The CDR3 runs to 13 residues. CDR3 sequence: CASCAGGPYEQYF. In nucleotides, the CDR3 is TGTGCCAGCTGCGCGGGAGGCCCTTACGAGCAGTACTTC.

This clone showed up just once. This CDR3 is CATSRDSPEKLFF. Written as DNA, the CDR3 is TGTGCCACCAGCAGAGATTCGCCAGAAAAACTGTTTTTT. V gene TRBV15 combines with J gene TRBJ1-4; D ambiguous. Germline CDR1 and CDR2: LNHNV and YYDKDF (reference sequence). This CDR3 is 13 amino acids long. Trimming removed 0 bases at V and 8 bases at J, with 7 bases between. The whole variable domain, remainder taken from reference TRBV15 and TRBJ1-4, is DAMVIQNPRYQVTQFGKPVTLSCSQTLNHNVMYWYQQKSSQAPKLLFHYYDKDFNNEADTPDNFQSRRPNTSFCFLDIRSPGLGDTAMYLCATSRDSPEKLFFGSGTQLSVL.